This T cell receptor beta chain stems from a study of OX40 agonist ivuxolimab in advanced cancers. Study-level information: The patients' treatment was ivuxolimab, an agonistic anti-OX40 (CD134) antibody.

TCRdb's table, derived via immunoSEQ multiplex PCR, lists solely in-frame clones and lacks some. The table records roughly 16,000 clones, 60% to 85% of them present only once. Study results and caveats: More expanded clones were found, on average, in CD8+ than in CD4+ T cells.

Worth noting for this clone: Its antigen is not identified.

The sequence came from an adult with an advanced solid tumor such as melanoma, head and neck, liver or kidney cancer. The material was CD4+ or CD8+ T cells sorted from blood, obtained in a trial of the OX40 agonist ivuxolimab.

In DNA, the CDR3 is TGCGCCAGCAGCTCGGGGCTCTATGGCTACACCTTC. As protein: CASSSGLYGYTF. The rearrangement uses TRBV5-1 and TRBJ1-2; D is possibly TRBD1 (5 bases). V lost 3 bases to trimming and J lost 4 bases, with 7 bases between them. The CDR3 extends over 12 amino acids. Germline CDR1 reads SGHRS; CDR2 reads YFSETQ.